The 32 T cell receptor beta chains below come from one sample, sequenced in a study of identical twins. TCRdb itself ran the 5' RACE reads through MiXCR, one entry per CDR3 protein. Of approximately 240,000 distinct CDR3 sequences in the sample, roughly an eighth were seen once. The sample was memory (CD45RO+) T cells sorted from blood. The receptors come from a woman between 18 and 29 years old in good health.

This clonotype appeared many times. DNA for the CDR3: TGTGCTAGTGGTTTAAAACAGGGGGCGGGAGAGACCCAGTACTTC. Translating gives CASGLKQGAGETQYF. The rearrangement uses TRBV12-5 and TRBJ2-5, with 9 bases matching TRBD1. Germline CDR1 is LGHNT and CDR2 is FRNRAP. The CDR3 has 15 amino acids. Trimming removed 3 bases from V and 4 bases from J; junction bases left unmatched: 6.

V and J are TRBV3-1 and TRBJ1-2; D unclear. There are 15 residues in the CDR3. Per the germline V gene, CDR1 is LGHDT and CDR2 is YNNKEL (reference sequence). V lost 0 bases to trimming and J lost 4 bases, with 12 bases between them. The CDR3 DNA sequence: TGTGCCAGCAGCCAAGAGTCCGGTTTCGGCTATGGCTACACCTTC. Amino acid sequence: CASSQESGFGYGYTF.

V and J are TRBV30 and TRBJ2-7; D may correspond to TRBD1 or TRBD2 (5 bases each). Trimming took off 0 bases at V and 4 bases at J, with 10 bases between the two ends. In germline, CDR1 is GTSNPN, CDR2 SVGIG (reference sequence). The CDR3 length is 13 residues. This CDR3 is CAWSVLGEYEQYF. In nucleotides, the CDR3 is TGTGCCTGGAGTGTACTGGGGGAATACGAGCAGTACTTC.

The V and J genes are TRBV7-2 and TRBJ2-5; the D is unclear. CDR1 and CDR2 (germline): SGHTA, FQGNSA. This CDR3 contains 9 residues. The CDR3 DNA is TGTGCGGTTGGGGAGACCCAGTACTTC. Its translation: CAVGETQYF.

The chain has TRBV7-3 and TRBJ2-3; D might be TRBD1 or TRBD2, each matching 5 bases. Trimming removed 5 bases from V and 0 bases from J, with 12 bases in between. The germline CDR1 and CDR2 sequences are SGHTA and FQGTGA. This CDR3 is 15 amino acids long. The CDR3 spells CASSLLGVSTDTQYF. The DNA for the CDR3 is TGTGCCAGCAGCCTACTGGGGGTTAGCACAGATACGCAGTATTTT.

This clonotype was seen ten or more times. This chain links TRBV27 with TRBJ2-2; unclear D gene. CDR3 length: 13 amino acids. The V end lost 3 bases, the J end lost 3 bases, and 5 bases lay between the germline ends. Germline V lookup: CDR1 MNHEY, CDR2 SMNVEV (reference sequence). The CDR3 nucleotides read TGTGCCAGCAGTTTTGGGGACACCGGGGAGCTGTTTTTT. It specifies CASSFGDTGELFF.

On this clonotype itself: A much larger clone differs by one base, so this may be a read error. This likely comes from a read error, as the CDR3 has no conserved phenylalanine or tryptophan at its end. The chain recombines TRBV29-1 with TRBJ2-3; D possibly corresponds to TRBD1 (6 bases). Germline CDR1 is SQVTM and CDR2 is ANQGSEA. V gave up 5 bases and J gave up 0 bases, with 9 bases separating them. The CDR3 length is 13 residues. Written as DNA, the CDR3 is TGCAGCGTTCGTAGGGGGAGCACAGATACGCAGTATTCT. Translation gives CSVRRGSTDTQYS.

In its sample, this clonotype was seen a few times. The chain joins TRBV11-2 to TRBJ2-1; D not resolved. CDR1 SGHAT and CDR2 FQNNGV come from the germline V gene. CDR3 size: 14 residues. V shed 5 bases and J shed 1 base, with 9 bases lying between them. The CDR3 coding sequence is TGTGCCAGCAGCCTACTTAGGTCCTACAATGAGCAGTTCTTC. Amino acid sequence: CASSLLRSYNEQFF.

V gene TRBV6-2 or TRBV6-3 combines with J gene TRBJ2-1; 9 nucleotides match TRBD1. Germline loops: CDR1 MNHEY, CDR2 SVGEGT. This CDR3 is built from 20 residues. V shed 2 bases and J 0 bases; nucleotides not matched to a gene: 14. The CDR3 DNA reads TGTGCCAGCAGTTACGCCCTGGGACAGGGTACGGCCCGCTCCTACAATGAGCAGTTCTTC. Protein product: CASSYALGQGTARSYNEQFF.

This clonotype appeared a few times. The rearrangement joins TRBV11-2 to TRBJ2-5, with TRBD2 as a possible D gene (5 bases). Germline CDR1 and CDR2: SGHAT and FQNNGV. The V end was cut by 5 bases, the J end by 4 bases, with 8 bases between. This CDR3 has 12 amino acids. CDR3 in DNA: TGTGCCAGCAGCGGACTCGGAGAGACCCAGTACTTC. Translating gives CASSGLGETQYF.

This clonotype was seen more than once but under ten times. The chain employs TRBV9 and TRBJ1-2; possibly TRBD1 for D (6 bases). V was trimmed by 6 bases and J by 0 bases, leaving 18 bases between them. CDR3 length equals 16 residues. The germline gives CDR1 SGDLS, CDR2 YYNGEE. The CDR3 coding sequence is TGTGCCAGCACCGAGGAAGGGGGGCCGGCTAACTATGGCTACACCTTC. Its translation is CASTEEGGPANYGYTF.

The chain couples TRBV23-1 to TRBJ1-6; no firm D call. TRBV23-1 falls under the ORF class, with uncertain function. V was pared by 0 bases and J by 9 bases, with 3 bases between. This CDR3 is built from 12 residues. The CDR3 DNA follows: TGCGCCAGCAGTCAATCCTGTTCACCCCTCCACTTT. Translating it yields CASSQSCSPLHF.

The J gene is TRBJ1-2, the V gene TRBV9; tentatively, D is TRBD1 (5 bases). The germline V gene has CDR1 SGDLS and CDR2 YYNGEE. The length of the CDR3 is 14 residues. Trimming cost V 0 bases and J 6 bases, with 12 bases left between them. CDR3 coding DNA: TGTGCCAGCAGCGTAGCTGCAGGGTCCGATGGCTACACCTTC. This translates into CASSVAAGSDGYTF.

The genes are TRBV27 and TRBJ2-5, with unresolved D. Looked up from germline, CDR1 is MNHEY and CDR2 is SMNVEV (reference sequence). V dropped 7 bases and J dropped 1 base, with 13 bases sitting between them. This CDR3 is built from 14 residues. CDR3 protein: CASTLLDPQETQYF. In DNA form, the CDR3 reads TGTGCCAGCACCCTTCTGGACCCCCAAGAGACCCAGTACTTC.

The sample holds many counts of this clonotype. The DNA for the CDR3 is TGCAGTGCTTTCGTACCGGGCCCGGCGGGCACTGAAGCTTTCTTT. Translation: CSAFVPGPAGTEAFF. The chain couples TRBV20-1 to TRBJ1-1; D gene uncertain. Germline V gene lookup returns CDR1 DFQATT and CDR2 SNEGSKA (reference sequence). This CDR3 comprises 15 residues. V lost 5 bases to trimming and J lost 4 bases, with 20 bases between them.

This clonotype was counted many times. The chain carries TRBV20-1 and TRBJ2-1; the match to TRBD2 covers 7 bases. From germline, CDR1 is DFQATT and CDR2 SNEGSKA (reference sequence). The J segment lost 3 bases and the V segment lost 3 bases, leaving 5 bases of the junction unmatched. This CDR3 contains 14 residues. The CDR3 protein is CSARRTSDYNEQFF. For the CDR3, the DNA is TGCAGTGCTAGGCGTACTAGCGACTACAATGAGCAGTTCTTC.

This chain uses TRBV3-1 with TRBJ2-4; 9 bases fit TRBD1. CDR1 is LGHDT, CDR2 YNNKEL, per germline (reference sequence). The CDR3 is 16 amino acids. V lost 2 bases, J lost 2 bases, and 4 bases stayed unmatched. The CDR3 nucleotides are TGTGCCAGCAGCCAACAGGACAGGGGTACCAAAAACATTCAGTACTTC. This encodes CASSQQDRGTKNIQYF.

In its sample, this clonotype was seen a few times. The chain links TRBV15 to TRBJ1-6; D uncertain. This CDR3 is 15 amino acids long. V lost 5 bases and J 10 bases, leaving 18 bases between the germline ends. Per the germline V gene, CDR1 is LNHNV and CDR2 is YYDKDF (reference sequence). The CDR3 DNA follows: TGTGCCACCAGCCCCCGAGTGCGCGGAGACTCACCCCTCCACTTT. Its translation: CATSPRVRGDSPLHF. The complete variable domain, with remaining parts taken from reference TRBV15 and TRBJ1-6, reads DAMVIQNPRYQVTQFGKPVTLSCSQTLNHNVMYWYQQKSSQAPKLLFHYYDKDFNNEADTPDNFQSRRPNTSFCFLDIRSPGLGDTAMYLCATSPRVRGDSPLHFGNGTRLTVT.

This clonotype was seen a handful of times. The rearrangement uses TRBV9 and TRBJ2-7; maybe TRBD2 (6 bases). Germline loops: CDR1 SGDLS, CDR2 YYNGEE. This CDR3 is 12 amino acids long. The germline V and J ends were trimmed by 6 bases and 6 bases, with 13 bases remaining between them. CDR3 residues: CASNLPGGEQYF. CDR3 nucleotides: TGTGCCAGCAACCTCCCCGGGGGCGAGCAGTACTTC.

This clonotype was observed a few times. The chain joins TRBV3-1 to TRBJ2-7; 9 bases are a match to TRBD1. J gave up 1 base and V 1 base, and 5 bases lay outside the gene matches. CDR1 and CDR2 from the germline V gene are LGHDT and YNNKEL (reference sequence). The CDR3 totals 16 residues. DNA for the CDR3: TGTGCCAGCAGCCAAGGAGAGGGGACAGGGTCCTACGAGCAGTACTTC. Protein: CASSQGEGTGSYEQYF.

The sample holds many counts of this clonotype. The chain couples TRBV3-1 to TRBJ2-1; 9 nucleotides align to TRBD2. The CDR3 spans 14 residues. The trim removed 5 bases at V and 6 bases at J, leaving 5 bases unmatched. The germline V gene has CDR1 LGHDT and CDR2 YNNKEL (reference sequence). The CDR3 region is CASSSSGRPNEQFF. In DNA, the CDR3 is TGTGCCAGCAGCAGTAGCGGGAGACCCAATGAGCAGTTCTTC.

The CDR3 loop is CASSQDSPTSTDTQYF. DNA of the CDR3: TGTGCCAGCAGCCAAGACAGCCCGACTAGCACAGATACGCAGTATTTT. The chain couples TRBV7-6 to TRBJ2-3; D is possibly TRBD1 (5 bases). CDR3 length equals 16 residues. CDR1 and CDR2 (germline): SGHVS, FNYEAQ. Trimming removed 5 bases at V and 0 bases at J, with 15 bases between.

This clonotype was observed a handful of times. The chain recombines TRBV7-8 with TRBJ2-7; possibly TRBD2 for D (6 bases). Per the germline V gene, CDR1 is SGHVS and CDR2 is FQNEAQ. This CDR3 has 13 residues. Trimming stripped 8 bases from V and 4 bases from J, with 15 bases between. CDR3 in DNA: TGTGCCAGCGGAAAAACGACTAGTTACGAGCAGTACTTC. It translates to CASGKTTSYEQYF.

The chain has TRBV6-2 or TRBV6-3 and TRBJ2-7; D could derive from TRBD1 or TRBD2 (7 bases each). Germline assignment: CDR1 MNHEY and CDR2 SVGEGT. V was shortened by 7 bases and J by 4 bases, with 23 bases between the two germline ends. This CDR3 contains 16 residues. The CDR3 region is CASNYRGLIRGYEQYF. CDR3 nucleotide sequence: TGTGCCAGCAACTACAGGGGACTAATCCGAGGATACGAGCAGTACTTC.

Only a few counts were recorded for this clonotype. The V and J genes are TRBV7-9 and TRBJ2-1; tentative D call: TRBD2 (5 bases). The CDR3 consists of 14 residues. Germline CDR1 reads SEHNR; CDR2 reads FQNEAQ (reference sequence). V lost 2 bases to trimming and J lost 9 bases, with 14 bases between them. The CDR3 sequence is CASSLSGPETEQFF. DNA of the CDR3: TGTGCCAGCAGCTTAAGCGGACCGGAGACTGAGCAGTTCTTC.

In nucleotides, the CDR3 is TGTGCCAGCAGACTCCGGGGACGCGACACTGAAGCTTTCTTT. This encodes CASRLRGRDTEAFF. The rearrangement links TRBV27 to TRBJ1-1; TRBD1 might be the D (5 bases). CDR3 length: 14 residues. V lost 6 bases and J 3 bases, leaving 14 bases between the germline ends. Germline V gene lookup returns CDR1 MNHEY and CDR2 SMNVEV (reference sequence).

This clonotype was seen a handful of times. V is TRBV6-1 and J is TRBJ1-5; perhaps TRBD1 as D (6 bases). This CDR3 has 18 amino acids. CDR1 and CDR2 from the germline V gene are MNHNS and SASEGT. Trimming cost V 3 bases and J 2 bases, with 20 bases left between them. The CDR3 region is CASSEVRGGRLGNQPQHF. The CDR3 DNA sequence: TGTGCCAGCAGTGAGGTCAGGGGAGGTCGGCTTGGCAATCAGCCCCAGCATTTT.

The chain couples TRBV12-3 or TRBV12-4 to TRBJ2-7, with D perhaps TRBD2 (7 bases). Trimming removed 7 bases at V and 5 bases at J, with 18 bases between. This CDR3 spans 14 amino acids. The CDR3 nucleotides read TGTGCCAGCACCGGGGGGCGGGGCAGGAACGAGCAGTACTTC. It codes for CASTGGRGRNEQYF.

This clonotype was seen only a few times. The J gene is TRBJ2-7, the V gene TRBV18; D call uncertain. This CDR3 comprises 12 residues. Germline assignment: CDR1 KGHSH and CDR2 LQKENI. Deletions cut 3 bases from V and 5 bases from J, with 8 bases between. CDR3 DNA: TGTGCCAGCTCACCGCAGCGTGACGAGCAGTACTTC. Protein sequence: CASSPQRDEQYF.

The chain joins TRBV6-1 to TRBJ2-7; D gene uncertain. The CDR3 has 13 residues. Trimming shortened V by 6 bases and J by 3 bases, and 12 bases separated the two germline ends. In germline, CDR1 is MNHNS, CDR2 SASEGT. The chain's CDR3 is CASSHSIRYEQYF. The CDR3 nucleotides read TGTGCCAGCAGCCACAGCATCCGCTACGAGCAGTACTTC.

The J gene is TRBJ1-1, the V gene TRBV10-3; weak D call: TRBD1 (5 bases). The germline CDR1 and CDR2 sequences are ENHRY and SYGVKD. V lost 0 bases and J lost 3, with 8 bases in between. The CDR3 consists of 14 residues. CDR3 region: CAISESAGYTEAFF. DNA for the CDR3: TGTGCCATCAGTGAGTCGGCAGGGTACACTGAAGCTTTCTTT.

V usage is TRBV20-1 and J usage is TRBJ2-1; 11 bases are a match to TRBD2. CDR1 is DFQATT, CDR2 SNEGSKA, per germline (reference sequence). The CDR3 runs to 16 residues. The junction had 5 bases not matched to a gene; V was cut back by 4 bases and J by 0 bases. The CDR3 region is CSAIASGGSSYNEQFF. The CDR3 nucleotides read TGCAGTGCTATTGCTAGCGGGGGGAGCTCCTACAATGAGCAGTTCTTC.